The 17 T cell receptor beta chains given below trace back to one sample, sequenced in a study of cytomegalovirus exposure and HLA in healthy donors. The primer mix had 60 Vbeta and 13 Jbeta primers. TCRdb keeps only in-frame clones here, not all; method: immunoSEQ multiplex PCR. The sample has some 180,000 clones, roughly 80% seen once. The sequenced sample was PBMCs. The receptors here all came from a woman under 40 in good health and CMV-seronegative.

The V gene is TRBV4-1, the J gene TRBJ2-5; D might be TRBD1 (5 bases). This CDR3 region has 16 residues. Trimming pared 4 bases from V and 1 base from J, leaving 16 bases between. Looked up from germline, CDR1 is MGHRA and CDR2 is YSYEKL. CDR3 nucleotide sequence: TGCGCCAGCAGCCCAAAAGGGGCCAGTACCCAAGAGACCCAGTACTTC. It encodes CASSPKGASTQETQYF.

The chain couples TRBV5-1 to TRBJ2-2; TRBD1 aligns across 7 bases. Germline V gives CDR1 SGHRS, CDR2 YFSETQ. This CDR3 region has 15 residues. The V gene end was trimmed by 1 base and the J gene end by 6 bases; junction bases not matched to a gene: 6. The CDR3 region is CASSLTGEISGELFF. The CDR3 DNA reads TGCGCCAGCAGCTTGACAGGGGAAATATCCGGGGAGCTGTTTTTT.

The V call is TRBV7-9, the J call TRBJ2-3; possible D gene TRBD2, 5 bases. Per the germline V gene, CDR1 is SEHNR and CDR2 is FQNEAQ (reference sequence). V gave up 4 bases and J gave up 0 bases, with 8 bases separating them. This CDR3 contains 14 residues. The CDR3 spells CASSYTGSTDTQYF. In nucleotides, the CDR3 is TGTGCCAGCAGCTACACGGGGAGCACAGATACGCAGTATTTT.

This chain links TRBV5-1 with TRBJ2-1, with D possibly TRBD2 on 7 matching bases. Looked up from germline, CDR1 is SGHRS and CDR2 is YFSETQ. The CDR3 totals 15 residues. V lost 0 bases, J lost 6 bases, and 13 bases lay in between. CDR3 region: CASSLGFGGANEQFF. CDR3 nucleotides: TGCGCCAGCAGCTTGGGTTTTGGGGGGGCCAATGAGCAGTTCTTC.

The V gene is TRBV15, the J gene TRBJ2-7, with 7 bases that match TRBD2. The ends lost 5 bases at V and 5 bases at J; junction bases unmatched: 6. CDR1 and CDR2 (germline): LNHNV, YYDKDF (reference sequence). The CDR3 has 13 residues. The CDR3 loop reads CATSFGGGDEQYF. The CDR3 DNA is TGTGCCACCAGCTTTGGGGGAGGGGACGAGCAGTACTTC.

This chain uses TRBV7-6 with TRBJ2-2, with D possibly being TRBD1 (5 bases). This CDR3 is built from 15 residues. V was cut by 2 bases and J by 5 bases, with 12 bases left in between. The V gene's germline CDR1 is SGHVS and CDR2 FNYEAQ. CDR3 residues: CASSLFDSTTGELFF. The DNA for the CDR3 is TGTGCCAGCAGCTTATTTGACAGCACGACCGGGGAGCTGTTTTTT.

CDR3 nucleotides: TGTGCCAGCTCACCAGGGACAGGGGGATCCTACGAGCAGTACTTC. Its translation is CASSPGTGGSYEQYF. This rearrangement joins TRBV18 to TRBJ2-7; 11 bases are a match to TRBD1. The CDR3 loop spans 15 amino acids. CDR1 is KGHSH, CDR2 LQKENI, per germline. V shed 2 bases, J shed 1 base, and the junction held 1 base outside the gene matches.

The chain carries TRBV5-1 and TRBJ2-3; 10 positions agree with TRBD2. Germline CDR1 reads SGHRS; CDR2 reads YFSETQ. V was clipped by 2 bases and J by 4 bases; unmatched bases: 4. The CDR3 is 15 residues long. CDR3: CASSLERGGADTQYF. CDR3 DNA: TGCGCCAGCAGCTTAGAGCGGGGGGGCGCAGATACGCAGTATTTT.

This clone was observed many times. This chain uses TRBV6-1 with TRBJ1-5; weak D call: TRBD1 (6 bases). From germline, CDR1 is MNHNS and CDR2 SASEGT. V was clipped by 3 bases and J by 2 bases, with 8 bases between them. CDR3 length: 14 residues. CDR3 nucleotide sequence: TGTGCCAGCAGTGAGTGGGGGCGCAATCAGCCCCAGCATTTT. Encoded protein: CASSEWGRNQPQHF.

With regard to this clone: A junction end diverges from the germline sequence, so it may reflect a read error. The CDR3 here is CASSLAVRYPNYGYPF. The DNA of the CDR3 is TGCGCCAGCAGCTTGGCCGTTAGATATCCCAACTATGGCTACCCCTTC. The V call is TRBV5-1, the J call TRBJ1-2; D is ambiguous. Germline loops: CDR1 SGHRS, CDR2 YFSETQ. The CDR3 runs to 16 residues.

The rearrangement links TRBV7-8 to TRBJ2-1; D unresolved. Deletions cut 3 bases from V and 4 bases from J, with 13 bases between. Germline CDR1 is SGHVS and CDR2 is FQNEAQ. This CDR3 comprises 15 residues. In nucleotides, the CDR3 is TGTGCCAGCAGCTTTGCGGTCACAATTTACAATGAGCAGTTCTTC. Amino acid sequence: CASSFAVTIYNEQFF.

The chain is built from TRBV19 and TRBJ2-1, with TRBD1 identical over 7 bases. V gave up 3 bases and J gave up 5 bases; unmatched junction bases: 4. This CDR3 comprises 14 residues. Looked up from germline, CDR1 is LNHDA and CDR2 is SQIVND (reference sequence). The CDR3 DNA follows: TGTGCCAGTAGTATGAGAGACAGGGACAATGAGCAGTTCTTC. It encodes CASSMRDRDNEQFF. Filled out from reference TRBV19 and TRBJ2-1, the complete variable domain reads DGGITQSPKYLFRKEGQNVTLSCEQNLNHDAMYWYRQDPGQGLRLIYYSQIVNDFQKGDIAEGYSVSREKKESFPLTVTSAQKNPTAFYLCASSMRDRDNEQFFGPGTRLTVL.

V gene TRBV11-2 combines with J gene TRBJ2-1, with 9 nucleotides matching TRBD1. The germline V gene encodes CDR1 SGHAT and CDR2 FQNNGV. The trim removed 6 bases at V and 9 bases at J, leaving 12 bases unmatched. There are 15 residues in the CDR3. For the CDR3, the DNA is TGTGCCAGCAGGTCCCCAGGGACAGGGTTCGGTGAGCAGTTCTTC. This sequence encodes CASRSPGTGFGEQFF.

This clone was detected a few times. The rearrangement joins TRBV5-6 to TRBJ2-1, with 8 bases identical to TRBD2. J gave up 4 bases and V 0 bases, and 12 bases lay outside the gene matches. The germline CDR1 and CDR2 sequences are SGHDT and YYEEEE. CDR3 size: 18 residues. The DNA for the CDR3 is TGTGCCAGCAGCTTGGGCCCCGTCGTGGGCGGGAGGTACAATGAGCAGTTCTTC. It is translated as CASSLGPVVGGRYNEQFF.

This clone was counted only a few times. The chain employs TRBV19 and TRBJ1-2; TRBD1 is a possible D gene (5 bases). This CDR3 is 15 amino acids long. Per germline, CDR1 LNHDA and CDR2 SQIVND (reference sequence). Trimming removed 0 bases at V and 5 bases at J, with 13 bases between. CDR3 amino acids: CASSIDLDRGYGYTF. CDR3 sequence (DNA): TGTGCCAGTAGTATAGACTTAGACCGGGGGTATGGCTACACCTTC.

This clone has a single count. This rearrangement joins TRBV5-4 to TRBJ2-7; the D gene is possibly TRBD2 (6 bases). V shed 0 bases and J shed 2 bases, with 12 bases lying between them. Germline lookup yields CDR1 SGHNT and CDR2 YYREEE (reference sequence). The CDR3 spans 15 residues. The CDR3 sequence is CASSLGPDYAYEQYF. The DNA for the CDR3 is TGTGCCAGCAGCTTGGGGCCGGACTACGCCTACGAGCAGTACTTC.

The chain recombines TRBV5-1 with TRBJ1-1, with 12 nucleotides matching TRBD1. This CDR3 has 13 amino acids. Germline V gene data show CDR1 as SGHRS and CDR2 as YFSETQ. Unmatched junction bases numbered 5, after V lost 3 bases and J lost 11 bases. The CDR3 loop is CASSWGQGAVAFF. CDR3 nucleotide sequence: TGCGCCAGCAGCTGGGGACAGGGGGCTGTGGCTTTCTTT.